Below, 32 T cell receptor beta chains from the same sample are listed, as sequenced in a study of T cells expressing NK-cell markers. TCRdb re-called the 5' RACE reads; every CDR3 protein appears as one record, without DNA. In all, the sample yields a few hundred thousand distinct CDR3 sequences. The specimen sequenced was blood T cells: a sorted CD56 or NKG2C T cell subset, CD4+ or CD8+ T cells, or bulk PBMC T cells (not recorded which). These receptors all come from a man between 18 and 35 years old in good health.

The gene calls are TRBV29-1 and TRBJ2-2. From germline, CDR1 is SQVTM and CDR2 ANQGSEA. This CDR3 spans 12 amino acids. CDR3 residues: CSVSTNTGELFF.

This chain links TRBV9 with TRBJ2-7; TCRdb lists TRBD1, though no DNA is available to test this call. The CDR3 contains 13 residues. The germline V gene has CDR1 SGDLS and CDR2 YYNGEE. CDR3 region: CASSPGPKGEQYF.

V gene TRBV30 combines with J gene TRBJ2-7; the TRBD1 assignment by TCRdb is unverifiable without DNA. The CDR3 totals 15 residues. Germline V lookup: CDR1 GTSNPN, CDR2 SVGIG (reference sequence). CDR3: CAWSVLGQGSYEQYF. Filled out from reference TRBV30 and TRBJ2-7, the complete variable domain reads SQTIHQWPATLVQPVGSPLSLECTVEGTSNPNLYWYRQAAGRGLQLLFYSVGIGQISSEVPQNLSASRPQDRQFILSSKKLLLSDSGFYLCAWSVLGQGSYEQYFGPGTRLTVT.

CDR3 loop: CASSGRALERSGYTF. V usage is TRBV5-1 and J usage is TRBJ1-2. Germline V gene sequence: CDR1 SGHRS, CDR2 YFSETQ. CDR3 length equals 15 residues.

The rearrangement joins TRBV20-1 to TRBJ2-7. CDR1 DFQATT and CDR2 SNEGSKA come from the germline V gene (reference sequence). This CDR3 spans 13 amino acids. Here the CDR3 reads CSARTQSPYEQYF.

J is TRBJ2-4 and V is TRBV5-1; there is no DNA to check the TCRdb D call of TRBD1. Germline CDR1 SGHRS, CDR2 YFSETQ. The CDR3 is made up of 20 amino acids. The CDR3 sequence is CASSLDKRQGTILAKNIQYF.

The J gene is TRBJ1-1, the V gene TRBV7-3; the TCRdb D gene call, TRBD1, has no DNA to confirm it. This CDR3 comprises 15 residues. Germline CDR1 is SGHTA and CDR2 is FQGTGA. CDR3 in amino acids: CASSSTRTENTEAFF.

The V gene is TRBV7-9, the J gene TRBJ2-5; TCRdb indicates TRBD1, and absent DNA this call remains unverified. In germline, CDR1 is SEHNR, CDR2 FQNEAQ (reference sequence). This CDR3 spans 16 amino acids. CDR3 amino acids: CASSLILRQGAETQYF.

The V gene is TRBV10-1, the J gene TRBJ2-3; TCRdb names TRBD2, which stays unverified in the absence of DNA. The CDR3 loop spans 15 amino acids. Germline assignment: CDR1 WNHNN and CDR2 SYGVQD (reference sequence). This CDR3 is CASSLGLGRADTQYF.

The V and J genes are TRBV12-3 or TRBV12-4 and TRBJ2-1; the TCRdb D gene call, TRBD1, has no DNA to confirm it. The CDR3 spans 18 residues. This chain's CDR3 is CASSPTSPGPSNHNEQFF.

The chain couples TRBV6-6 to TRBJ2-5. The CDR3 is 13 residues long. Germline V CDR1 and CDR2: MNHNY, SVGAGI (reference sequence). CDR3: CASSWEYQETQYF.

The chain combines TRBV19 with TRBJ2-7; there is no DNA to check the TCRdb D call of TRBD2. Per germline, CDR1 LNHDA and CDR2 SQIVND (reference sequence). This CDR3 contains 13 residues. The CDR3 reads CASTGLAGNEQYF.

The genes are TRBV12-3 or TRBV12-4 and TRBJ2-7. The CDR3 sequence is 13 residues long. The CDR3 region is CASSPNLIHEQYF.

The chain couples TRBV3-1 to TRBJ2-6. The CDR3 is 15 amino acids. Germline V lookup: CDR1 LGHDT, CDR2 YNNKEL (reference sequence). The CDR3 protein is CASREGISGANVLTF.

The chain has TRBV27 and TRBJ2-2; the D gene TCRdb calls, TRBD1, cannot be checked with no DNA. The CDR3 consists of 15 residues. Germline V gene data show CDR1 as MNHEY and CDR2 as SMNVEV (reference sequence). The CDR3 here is CASSLLAGNGGELFF.

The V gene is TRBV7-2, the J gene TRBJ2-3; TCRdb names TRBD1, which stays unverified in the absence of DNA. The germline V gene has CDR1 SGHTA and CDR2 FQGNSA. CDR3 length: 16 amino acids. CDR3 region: CASSLGRQRQGWSQYF.

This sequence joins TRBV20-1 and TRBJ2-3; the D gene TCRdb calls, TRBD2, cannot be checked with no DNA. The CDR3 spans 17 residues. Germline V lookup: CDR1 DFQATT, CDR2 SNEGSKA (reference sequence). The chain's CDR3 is CSARDSFLAASTDTQYF.

This chain's CDR3 is CASSQEPEGRAHTGELFF. The chain has TRBV4-2 and TRBJ2-2; the TCRdb call, TRBD2, lacks DNA for checking. CDR1 and CDR2 (germline): LGHNA, YNFKEQ. This CDR3 region has 18 residues.

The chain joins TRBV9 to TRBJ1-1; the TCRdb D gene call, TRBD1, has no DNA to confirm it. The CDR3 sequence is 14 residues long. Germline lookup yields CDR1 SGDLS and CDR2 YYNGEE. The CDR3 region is CASSVQQGNTEAFF. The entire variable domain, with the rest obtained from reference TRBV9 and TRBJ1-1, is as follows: DSGVTQTPKHLITATGQRVTLRCSPRSGDLSVYWYQQSLDQGLQFLIQYYNGEERAKGNILERFSAQQFPDLHSELNLSSLELGDSALYFCASSVQQGNTEAFFGQGTRLTVV.

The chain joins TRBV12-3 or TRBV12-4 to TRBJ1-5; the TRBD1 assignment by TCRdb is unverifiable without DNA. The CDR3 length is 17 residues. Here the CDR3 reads CASSPRTGGSTNQPQHF.

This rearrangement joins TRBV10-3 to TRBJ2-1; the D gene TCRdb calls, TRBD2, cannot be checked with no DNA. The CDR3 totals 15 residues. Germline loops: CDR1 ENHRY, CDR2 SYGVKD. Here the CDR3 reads CAISDLTSGMNEQFF.

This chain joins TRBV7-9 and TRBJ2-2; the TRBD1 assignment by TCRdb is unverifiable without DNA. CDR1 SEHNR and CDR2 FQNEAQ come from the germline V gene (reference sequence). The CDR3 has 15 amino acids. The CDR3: CASGYRDASTGELFF.

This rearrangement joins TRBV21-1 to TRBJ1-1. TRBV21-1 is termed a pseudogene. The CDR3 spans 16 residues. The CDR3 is CASSMCWVKPNTEAFF.

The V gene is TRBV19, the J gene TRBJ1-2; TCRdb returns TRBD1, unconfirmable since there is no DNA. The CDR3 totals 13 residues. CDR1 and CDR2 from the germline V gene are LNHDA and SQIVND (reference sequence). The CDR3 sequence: CASSMGSGYGYTF.

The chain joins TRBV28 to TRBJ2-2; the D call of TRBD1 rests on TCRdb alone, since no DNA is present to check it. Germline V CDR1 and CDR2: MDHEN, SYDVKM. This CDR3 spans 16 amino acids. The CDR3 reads CASSLSWTGGTGELFF.

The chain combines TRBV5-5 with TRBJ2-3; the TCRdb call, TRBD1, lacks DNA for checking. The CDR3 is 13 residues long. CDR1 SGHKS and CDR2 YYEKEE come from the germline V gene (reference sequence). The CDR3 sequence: CASSFPGQGTQYF.

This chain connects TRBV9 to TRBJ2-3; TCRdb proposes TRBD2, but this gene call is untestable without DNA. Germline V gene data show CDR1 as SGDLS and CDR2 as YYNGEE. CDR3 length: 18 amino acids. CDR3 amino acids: CASSPQLLGRAITDTQYF.

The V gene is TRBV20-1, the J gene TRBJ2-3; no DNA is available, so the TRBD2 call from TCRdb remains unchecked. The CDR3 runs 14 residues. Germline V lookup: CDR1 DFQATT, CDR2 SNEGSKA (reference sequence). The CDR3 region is CSARRAANTDTQYF.

CDR3 protein: CASSSEGTGAKLFF. V gene TRBV7-9 combines with J gene TRBJ1-4; no DNA is available, so the TRBD1 call from TCRdb remains unchecked. This CDR3 contains 14 residues. Germline CDR1 reads SEHNR; CDR2 reads FQNEAQ (reference sequence).

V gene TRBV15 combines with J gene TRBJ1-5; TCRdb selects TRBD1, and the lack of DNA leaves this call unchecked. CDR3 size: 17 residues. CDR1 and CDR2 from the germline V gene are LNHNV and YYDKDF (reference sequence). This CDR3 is CATSRPGSDYSNQPQHF.

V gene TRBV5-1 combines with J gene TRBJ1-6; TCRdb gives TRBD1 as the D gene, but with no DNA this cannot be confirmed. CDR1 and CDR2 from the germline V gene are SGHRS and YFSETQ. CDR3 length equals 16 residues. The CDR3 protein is CASSLDIGAPNSPLHF.

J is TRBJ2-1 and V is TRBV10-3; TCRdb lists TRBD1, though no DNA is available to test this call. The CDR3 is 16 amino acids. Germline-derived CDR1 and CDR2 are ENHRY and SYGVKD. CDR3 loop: CAIRGAANSFYNEQFF.